A selection of T cell receptor beta chains follows, all from one sample in a study of chemoradiotherapy in HPV16-positive cancers. Only in-frame clones appear in the TCRdb table, and some are missing; sequencing was by immunoSEQ multiplex PCR. The sample has 300 to 400 clones, around 84% seen once. The input for sequencing was tumor tissue, taken from a patient who underwent chemoradiotherapy. The receptors derive from a human donor with HPV-associated anogenital cancer. CDR3s include the opening cysteine and the closing phenylalanine or tryptophan. A D gene is named only where the DNA matches it firmly. The size entry is marked missing in some rows and otherwise reads once, few, many or a size class.

abundance: .
v_gene: TRBV10-1
j_gene: TRBJ2-4
d_gene: .
CDR3aa: CASSENLDGYIQYF
CDR3nt: TGCGCCAGCAGTGAGAACCTGGACGGGTACATTCAGTACTTC

abundance: .
v_gene: TRBV4-2
j_gene: TRBJ2-5
d_gene: .
CDR3aa: CASSQVGGDAQYF
CDR3nt: TGTGCCAGCAGCCAAGTCGGCGGGGACGCCCAGTACTTC

abundance: .
v_gene: TRBV5-5
j_gene: TRBJ2-5
d_gene: .
CDR3aa: CASSFDSGGEETQYF
CDR3nt: TGTGCCAGCAGCTTTGATTCTGGTGGCGAAGAGACCCAGTACTTC

abundance: .
v_gene: TRBV5-1
j_gene: TRBJ1-6
d_gene: .
CDR3aa: CASSLGAVDNSPLHF
CDR3nt: TGCGCCAGCAGCTTGGGTGCAGTAGATAATTCACCCCTCCACTTT

abundance: few
v_gene: TRBV2
j_gene: TRBJ2-1
d_gene: .
CDR3aa: CASSVDPNPYNEQFF
CDR3nt: TGTGCCAGCAGTGTGGACCCGAACCCCTACAATGAGCAGTTCTTC

abundance: .
v_gene: TRBV11-3
j_gene: TRBJ2-3
d_gene: TRBD2
CDR3aa: CASSLGTSLTTQYF
CDR3nt: TGTGCCAGCAGCTTAGGGACTAGCCTGACTACGCAGTATTTT

abundance: .
v_gene: TRBV7-9
j_gene: TRBJ1-2
d_gene: .
CDR3aa: CASSLADTYHYGYTF
CDR3nt: TGTGCCAGCAGCTTAGCGGACACCTATCACTATGGCTACACCTTC

abundance: .
v_gene: TRBV4-3
j_gene: TRBJ2-1
d_gene: TRBD1
CDR3aa: CASSQEGGTGGNEQFF
CDR3nt: TGCGCCAGCAGCCAAGAGGGGGGGACAGGGGGCAATGAGCAGTTCTTC

abundance: .
v_gene: TRBV28
j_gene: TRBJ1-4
d_gene: .
CDR3aa: CASSSEKLFF
CDR3nt: TGTGCCAGCAGTTCTGAAAAACTGTTTTTT

abundance: once
v_gene: TRBV5-6
j_gene: TRBJ1-4
d_gene: .
CDR3aa: CASSIRISGEKLFF
CDR3nt: TGTGCCAGCAGCATTAGGATTAGTGGTGAAAAACTGTTTTTT

abundance: few
v_gene: TRBV20-1
j_gene: TRBJ1-1
d_gene: .
CDR3aa: CSAALQFSAFF
CDR3nt: TGCAGTGCGGCGCTCCAATTTTCGGCTTTCTTT

abundance: hyperexpanded
v_gene: TRBV6-5
j_gene: TRBJ2-6
d_gene: .
CDR3aa: CASTPGSGGANVLTF
CDR3nt: TGTGCCAGCACCCCAGGGTCAGGAGGGGCCAACGTCCTGACTTTC

abundance: .
v_gene: TRBV11-3
j_gene: TRBJ2-2
d_gene: .
CDR3aa: CASSLSGYNTGELFF
CDR3nt: TGTGCCAGCAGCTTATCAGGATACAACACCGGGGAGCTGTTTTTT

abundance: once
v_gene: TRBV5-1
j_gene: TRBJ1-3
d_gene: .
CDR3aa: CASSLEVGGSGNTIYF
CDR3nt: TGCGCCAGCAGCTTGGAGGTGGGGGGCTCTGGAAACACCATATATTTT

abundance: hyperexpanded
v_gene: TRBV9
j_gene: TRBJ1-2
d_gene: TRBD1
CDR3aa: CASSGDGQGVYGYTF
CDR3nt: TGTGCCAGCAGCGGAGATGGACAGGGGGTCTATGGCTACACCTTC

abundance: .
v_gene: TRBV5-5
j_gene: TRBJ2-7
d_gene: .
CDR3aa: CASSVQGGAVGVSYEQYF
CDR3nt: TGTGCCAGCAGCGTTCAGGGGGGCGCGGTAGGGGTCTCCTACGAGCAGTACTTC

abundance: .
v_gene: TRBV4-3
j_gene: TRBJ2-1
d_gene: TRBD2
CDR3aa: CASSQEPPLVAGDLTTYNEQFF
CDR3nt: TGCGCCAGCAGCCAAGAGCCCCCATTAGTAGCGGGGGACCTGACAACCTACAATGAGCAGTTCTTC